The rows below give T cell receptor beta chains drawn from one sample of a study of vaccination effects on CD4 cells after COVID-19. Libraries were prepared by immunoSEQ multiplex PCR; TCRdb keeps only in-frame clonotypes and omits some of them. The sample holds about 14,000 clones, 80% seen once. Antigens for these TCRs are unknown. The specimen comprised CD4+ T cells from PBMCs cultured with SARS-CoV-2 spike peptides, sampled after COVID-19 vaccination. These receptors were obtained from a human donor who had a prior SARS-CoV-2 infection. Each CDR3 is given with its conserved first and last residue. The D gene is left open where the match is weak. Clone size is shown for a subset of rows, as once, few, many or a class of expanded clone.

len	abundance	v_gene	j_gene	d_gene	CDR3nt	CDR3aa
13	NA	TRBV6-5	TRBJ2-5	TRBD2	TGTGCCAGCAGGGGACTATCTAAAGAGACCCAGTACTTC	CASRGLSKETQYF
12	NA	TRBV7-2	TRBJ1-2	NA	TGTGCCAGCAGCTTTGGGGTCTATGGCTACACCTTC	CASSFGVYGYTF
13	few	TRBV11-2	TRBJ2-5	NA	TGTGCCAGCAGCTTTAGCCCTCAAGAGACCCAGTACTTC	CASSFSPQETQYF
17	NA	TRBV7-9	TRBJ2-1	TRBD2	TGTGCCAGCAGCCCTACCCCCGGGACTAGCGAGGACAATGAGCAGTTCTTC	CASSPTPGTSEDNEQFF
18	NA	TRBV5-8	TRBJ2-3	NA	TGTGCCAGCAGCGGGCCCCTTGGGCGGGGCTACAGCACAGATACGCAGTATTTT	CASSGPLGRGYSTDTQYF
15	NA	TRBV13	TRBJ2-7	TRBD2	TGTGCCAGCAGCCGGGGACTAGCGAGCGCCTACGAGCAGTACTTC	CASSRGLASAYEQYF
16	NA	TRBV5-1	TRBJ1-1	NA	TGCGCCAGCAGCTTGTCCGCCAGGGGCTTGAACACTGAAGCTTTCTTT	CASSLSARGLNTEAFF
14	NA	TRBV5-1	TRBJ2-5	TRBD2	TGCGCCAGCAACCTAGCGGGGGGTAGAGAGACCCAGTACTTC	CASNLAGGRETQYF
13	NA	TRBV12-3/TRBV12-4	TRBJ2-1	NA	TGTGCCAGCACTAGGAGTGTACGCAATGAGCAGTTCTTC	CASTRSVRNEQFF
13	NA	TRBV18	TRBJ1-1	NA	TGTGCCAGCTCACCGAGACCAGGGGCTGAAGCTTTCTTT	CASSPRPGAEAFF
15	medium-sized	TRBV7-9	TRBJ2-5	TRBD2	TGTGCCAGCAGCCCCACCCCGGGGGGGGAAGAGACCCAGTACTTC	CASSPTPGGEETQYF
14	NA	TRBV6-1	TRBJ2-7	NA	TGTGCCAGCAGTGAAATGACTTCGGCCTACGAGCAGTACTTC	CASSEMTSAYEQYF
12	few	TRBV10-1	TRBJ2-7	NA	TGCGCCAGCCCACGGGGCCCCTACGAGCAGTACTTC	CASPRGPYEQYF
14	NA	TRBV3-1/TRBV3-2	TRBJ2-1	NA	TGTGCCAGCAGCCAACTTCCAGGTATCCATGAGCAGTTCTTC	CASSQLPGIHEQFF
19	NA	TRBV6-6	TRBJ1-6	TRBD1	TGTGCCAGCAGTCGCGGGACAGGTCGGAGCACCCAAAGTACTTCACCCCTCCACTTT	CASSRGTGRSTQSTSPLHF
13	NA	TRBV5-6	TRBJ1-4	NA	TGTGCCAGCAGCTTGGCCAGGGCTGAAAAACTGTTTTTT	CASSLARAEKLFF
16	NA	TRBV7-2	TRBJ2-3	TRBD2	TGTGCCAGCAGCTCGGAGGGACTAGCCCACACAGATACGCAGTATTTT	CASSSEGLAHTDTQYF
14	NA	TRBV20-1	TRBJ2-4	NA	TGCAGTGCTAGTCAGGGGGGGGACAAAAACATTCAGTACTTC	CSASQGGDKNIQYF
17	few	TRBV7-2	TRBJ2-3	NA	TGTGCCAGCAGCTTAGTGCCTAGCGGAGGGGGAGCAGATACGCAGTATTTT	CASSLVPSGGGADTQYF
18	NA	TRBV6-2/TRBV6-3	TRBJ2-1	NA	TGTGCCAGCAGTCACCCTTTATCATACGGGAGTTCCTACAATGAGCAGTTCTTC	CASSHPLSYGSSYNEQFF
14	NA	TRBV20-1	TRBJ2-2	TRBD1	TGCAGTGCTACTGACAGGGGGCGGACCGGGGAGCTGTTTTTT	CSATDRGRTGELFF
16	NA	TRBV3-1/TRBV3-2	TRBJ2-5	TRBD1	TGTGCCAGCAGCCAAGATCCGGGACAGGGGCGAGAGACCCAGTACTTC	CASSQDPGQGRETQYF
15	once	TRBV11-2	TRBJ2-2	TRBD1	TGTGCCAGCAGCTTCAGGACAGGGATTACCGGGGAGCTGTTTTTT	CASSFRTGITGELFF
17	few	TRBV7-9	TRBJ2-1	TRBD2	TGTGCCAGCAGCCCGACGGGGGTTAGCGGGAGCCGCGGAGAGCAGTTCTTC	CASSPTGVSGSRGEQFF
18	NA	TRBV4-3	TRBJ2-2	NA	TGCGCCAGCAGCCAAGTCTTCATCCAGGGGGGACACTCCGGGGAGCTGTTTTTT	CASSQVFIQGGHSGELFF
16	NA	TRBV7-6	TRBJ2-2	NA	TGTGCCAGCAGCTTGATCGGCCTCTCTAACACCGGGGAGCTGTTTTTT	CASSLIGLSNTGELFF
18	NA	TRBV10-3	TRBJ2-2	TRBD2	TGTGCCATCAGTGAGTCCCTCCTTAGCGGGAGATACGGCGGGGAGCTGTTTTTT	CAISESLLSGRYGGELFF
18	NA	TRBV5-4	TRBJ2-3	TRBD2	TGTGCCAGCAGCCGGGGACTAGCGGGAGTAATCGCACAAGATACGCAGTATTTT	CASSRGLAGVIAQDTQYF
14	once	TRBV6-5	TRBJ2-7	TRBD1	TGTGCCAGCACGGATGACAGGGCCCCCTACGAGCAGTACTTC	CASTDDRAPYEQYF
14	NA	TRBV15	TRBJ1-1	TRBD1	TGTGCCACCAGCACGGGACAGAGGGACACTGAAGCTTTCTTT	CATSTGQRDTEAFF
15	NA	TRBV30	TRBJ2-4	TRBD2	TGTGCCTGGAGTGTACAAGGGACTAGCAGTAACATTCAGTACTTC	CAWSVQGTSSNIQYF
18	NA	TRBV30	TRBJ1-6	TRBD1	TGTGCCTGGAGTGGCACAGGGGGCGCGGCCTCCTATAATTCACCCCTCCACTTT	CAWSGTGGAASYNSPLHF
14	NA	TRBV7-2	TRBJ2-1	NA	TGTGCCAGCAGCTTGGAGTGGCTAGAGGAGGAGCAGTTCTTC	CASSLEWLEEEQFF
14	few	TRBV7-2	TRBJ2-1	TRBD2	TGTGCCAGCAGCTTGGAGCGGGAGGGGGCTGTGCAGTTCTTC	CASSLEREGAVQFF
12	NA	TRBV5-1	TRBJ2-5	NA	TGCGCCAGCAGCTTTCAGCAAGAGACCCAGTACTTC	CASSFQQETQYF
18	NA	TRBV6-1	TRBJ2-1	TRBD2	TGTGCCAGCAGTGGGCGAGTTAGCGGGGGTCTCTCCTACAATGAGCAGTTCTTC	CASSGRVSGGLSYNEQFF
16	NA	TRBV6-2/TRBV6-3	TRBJ2-3	TRBD1	TGTGCCAGCAGTTACTCCGGGACAGGAAACACAGATACGCAGTATTTT	CASSYSGTGNTDTQYF
14	NA	TRBV5-1	TRBJ2-3	NA	TGCGCCAGCAGCCTCGGGACTCTGAGAGATACGCAGTATTTT	CASSLGTLRDTQYF
15	NA	TRBV18	TRBJ2-3	TRBD2	TGTGCCAGCTCACTCGGGACTACCCACACAGATACGCAGTATTTT	CASSLGTTHTDTQYF
15	NA	TRBV9	TRBJ2-5	NA	TGTGCCAGCAGCGTAGGCCCGAGCAGCCAAGAGACCCAGTACTTC	CASSVGPSSQETQYF
15	NA	TRBV19	TRBJ2-3	NA	TGTGCCAGTCGGGGTGGACTACTAAACACAGATACGCAGTATTTT	CASRGGLLNTDTQYF
16	NA	TRBV16	TRBJ1-4	NA	TGTGCCAGCAGCCATACGGTTCCAGGGCTAAATGAAAAACTGTTTTTT	CASSHTVPGLNEKLFF
15	NA	TRBV5-1	TRBJ2-7	TRBD2	TGCGCCAGCAGCTTGTCTAGCGGGAGGGCCGGGGAGCAGTACTTC	CASSLSSGRAGEQYF
15	few	TRBV5-1	TRBJ1-6	NA	TGCGCCAGCAGCTTACTCACGGTATGGAATTCACCCCTCCACTTT	CASSLLTVWNSPLHF
12	NA	TRBV6-5	TRBJ2-7	TRBD2	TGTGCCAGCTGGGCGGGAGGCAACGAGCAGTACTTC	CASWAGGNEQYF
17	NA	TRBV4-1	TRBJ2-3	TRBD2	TGCGCCAGCAGCCGGGGGACTAGTTGGTTCCCCACAGATACGCAGTATTTT	CASSRGTSWFPTDTQYF
17	NA	TRBV6-2/TRBV6-3	TRBJ2-7	NA	TGTGCCAGCAGTTACTCAGGGGCCGCCCGAGCCGTTTACGAGCAGTACTTC	CASSYSGAARAVYEQYF
20	NA	TRBV23-1	TRBJ2-1	TRBD2	TGCGCCAGCAGTCAACCCAAGGCCACCCGACTAGCGGAGCAGAACAATGAGCAGTTCTTC	CASSQPKATRLAEQNNEQFF
16	NA	TRBV5-1	TRBJ2-2	NA	TGCGCCAGCAGCTTGGGGATAACAGGGATCGGCGGGGAGCTGTTTTTT	CASSLGITGIGGELFF
14	NA	TRBV5-5	TRBJ2-5	NA	TGTGCCAGCAGCTTGTTGGGGGGCTCGGAGACCCAGTACTTC	CASSLLGGSETQYF
14	once	TRBV29-1	TRBJ1-1	NA	TGCAGCGTTGAAAGACTGACGATGGGGACTGAAGCTTTCTTT	CSVERLTMGTEAFF
17	NA	TRBV7-2	TRBJ2-2	NA	TGTGCCAGCAGCGTAGAAATTTTCAGGGGTCCGGCAGGGGAGCTGTTTTTT	CASSVEIFRGPAGELFF
13	NA	TRBV6-6	TRBJ2-7	NA	TGTGCCAGCAGTCCGGATAGGTGGCACGAGCAGTACTTC	CASSPDRWHEQYF
16	NA	TRBV7-9	TRBJ2-3	NA	TGTGCCAGCAGCGAAAGAGGGACGCTGAGCACAGATACGCAGTATTTT	CASSERGTLSTDTQYF
14	NA	TRBV28	TRBJ2-2	NA	TGTGCCAGCAGTTTATGGGAGAACACCGGGGAGCTGTTTTTT	CASSLWENTGELFF
16	NA	TRBV19	TRBJ2-1	TRBD2	TGTGCCAGTAGTATTTATACGGGAGGGCCGAGTAATGAGCAGTTCTTC	CASSIYTGGPSNEQFF
15	NA	TRBV24-1	TRBJ2-5	NA	TGTGCCACCAGTGATCCGAGGGGGACGGAAGAGACCCAGTACTTC	CATSDPRGTEETQYF
15	NA	TRBV19	TRBJ2-3	TRBD1	TGTGCCAGTAGCCGGACAGGGGGAGGGACAGATACGCAGTATTTT	CASSRTGGGTDTQYF
18	NA	TRBV27	TRBJ2-7	TRBD2	TGTGCCAGCAGTTTATTCAGTCCTCTTACTAGCGGGAGCTACGAGCAGTACTTC	CASSLFSPLTSGSYEQYF
21	NA	TRBV6-2/TRBV6-3	TRBJ2-5	TRBD2	TGTGCCAGCAGTTACCCTACCGGACTAGCGGGAGGGGTAATTCTGTTAGAGACCCAGTACTTC	CASSYPTGLAGGVILLETQYF